The clone carrying this T cell receptor (beta chain) was seen only a few times. The data derive from a study of blood T cell repertoires in COVID-19. After removal of 2 bases from V and 2 bases from J, the junction contained 6 bases not matched to a gene. Germline V gene lookup returns CDR1 LGHDT and CDR2 YNNKEL (reference sequence). The CDR3 sequence is 17 residues long. Per the study methods: Estimated nucleated cell counts came from reference gene primer amplification. Profiling relied on immunoSEQ multiplex PCR, and the TCRdb table lists in-frame clones only, not all of them. V and J calls and clone size come straight from that table; D and trimming were deduced from the DNA. The sample consists of about 110,000 clones, 65% to 85% of them appearing once.

This sequence joins TRBV3-1 (or the pseudogene TRBV3-2) and TRBJ1-1, with 12 bases fitting TRBD1. Source material: peripheral blood. The clonotype comes from a woman between 70 and 85 years old with acute or convalescent COVID-19. CDR3 loop: CASSQTLGTGGNTEAFF. CDR3 coding DNA: TGTGCCAGCAGCCAAACACTTGGGACAGGGGGCAACACTGAAGCTTTCTTT.